This TCR beta chain emerged from a study of control samples from healthy donors and cancer patients. Some clones are missing from TCRdb's copy, which holds only in-frame ones; the method was immunoSEQ multiplex PCR. The table includes under 150,000 clones, around 87% detected once. The clonotype was recovered from a man aged 55 to 70 in good health. Sequencing was performed on blood.

The DNA for the CDR3 is TGTGCCAGCAGTTCTCGCGGCTCACTTACTAACACTGAAGCTTTCTTT. Protein product: CASSSRGSLTNTEAFF. The chain has TRBV28 and TRBJ1-1; no clear D gene. The germline CDR1 and CDR2 sequences are MDHEN and SYDVKM. V was cut by 4 bases and J by 2 bases, with 17 bases left in between. This CDR3 has 16 residues.